One T cell receptor beta chain is described in this entry. This clonotype has at least ten counts. Its antigen is still unknown. Base qualities are not at hand, and no much larger clone is one base apart. According to the study, the label for this sample's time point signals: patch test 2, 6 weeks after DPC sensitization. The sample's treatment or condition label is to be understood as: therapeutic diphenylcyclopropenone sensitization with weekly scalp DPC. Blood at each patch-test visit was drawn before the patch test was applied. Eligible patients were aged 18 to 70, diagnosed with alopecia, deemed suitable for DPC therapy, and excluded if pregnant. Total RNA was isolated from unfractionated whole blood collected in Tempus Blood RNA tubes. The germline V gene sets CDR1 to KGHSH and CDR2 to LQKENI. Relative to germline, V is 6 bases shorter and J is 0 bases shorter, with 8 bases between their ends. Taken from cysteine to phenylalanine, the CDR3 has 14 residues. Only CDR3 DNA remains: 42 bases, in frame from the first base.

These data are taken from a study of human T cells and chemical hapten exposure (TCRdb year 2021). Some background on the complete study: For sensitization, 2% DPC in acetone was applied to an approximately 2 cm by approximately 2 cm area of upper inner arm skin. Patients additionally received weekly therapeutic DPC doses to the scalp throughout the approximately 25-week study period. Patch tests used Finn chambers with 0.01% DPC on the upper back, scored after 6 days by International Contact Dermatitis Research Group standards. Alopecia areata with under or over 50% scalp involvement, alopecia totalis and alopecia universalis were represented in the patient cohort, which was mostly female. Libraries were pooled for sequencing, and per-sample TCR yields varied mainly because of small differences in library volumes within the pool. The study tracked peripheral blood TCR repertoire changes in vivo during primary and secondary sensitization to the hapten diphenylcyclopropenone (DPC) in alopecia patients. Patient blood was sampled pre-sensitization (week 0) and at 2, 6 and about 24 weeks after DPC sensitization. Under 30 alopecia patients gave blood for TCR sequencing at one to four time points (pre-sensitization, 2, 6 and 24 weeks). Broad study findings and their caveats: Alopecia, a presumed autoimmune disease, was present in all patients, so the immune response of the patients might differ from that of healthy individuals. Repeated subsampling changed both the strength of the expansion versus patch-test correlation and the threshold at which that correlation became significant. The number of TCRs above 1 in 1000 frequency did not change with DPC sensitization; there was no evidence of global repertoire structure alterations. Patch test score was positively correlated with the number of PT1 expanded TCRs, with significance at thresholds 8, 16 and 32 but not at 4. Significantly more large CDR3 similarity clusters were formed by expanded TCRs than by pre-sensitization or healthy control sets, consistent with antigen-driven responses.

Library preparation employed RACE. Sequencing was carried out with a NextSeq 500. During library preparation, unique molecular identifiers were attached to individual cDNA molecules so that TCRs could be counted in a quantitative, reproducible way. Both TCR alpha and TCR beta chains were sequenced from each blood RNA sample. As for how the authors treated the data: Samples had a median of around 92,000 TCRs, with a range from 23,224 to 690,600. V, J and CDR3 annotation of the TCR reads was carried out using the Decombinator software suite. For the PS versus PT1 abundance plots, all samples were subsampled to the same number of TCRs (28,000). Expanded TCRs were defined as absent before sensitization and observed at least eight times at the 2-week time point. TCRdb reworked the public reads: Q25 trimming with fastp, MiXCR clone assembly, productive beta chains retained. Rows with a matching CDR3 protein are joined into one entry that keeps the most common DNA and genes. The V and J calls follow TCRdb's processing rather than the paper's. In this sample the table shows about 84,000 distinct CDR3 sequences, 9.5% to 13% of which occur a single time. Clones ranked in the top ten supply about 2.3% of the sample.

The material was whole blood, obtained in connection with sensitization to the hapten diphenylcyclopropenone (DPC). The source of this sequence is a woman aged 25 to 39 with alopecia areata. Some clones in this sample may be carry-over from other donors' samples. This chain joins TRBV18 to TRBJ2-2; a weak D assignment points to TRBD1 (6 bases agree). In nucleotides, the sequence is TGTGCCAGCTCCGGGACATCGAACACCGGGGAGCTGTTTTTT. Translated, it reads CASSGTSNTGELFF.